A selection of T cell receptor beta chains follows, all from one sample in a study of T-cell memory formation after mild COVID-19. TCRdb ran MiXCR on the 5' RACE reads and lists one entry per CDR3 protein. This sample yields some 440,000 distinct CDR3 sequences, of which 25% are seen a single time; around an eighth belongs to the top ten. The sequenced sample was PBMCs or a T cell subset sorted from them (not recorded which). These receptors originate from an adult woman who had mild COVID-19 (a few samples of this study predate the infection). Cell type and time point are not known. Both conserved end residues are part of each CDR3. Fields, in order: D gene, V gene, J gene, clone size, CDR3 DNA, CDR3 protein. D genes are given only for firm matches. The size of a clone is reported for some rows only, either as once, few or many, or as a class for expanded clones.

.	TRBV6-5	TRBJ2-7	few	TGTGCCAGCAGTTCCGTTTCCGAGCAGTACTTC	CASSSVSEQYF
.	TRBV7-6	TRBJ2-5	.	TGTGCCAGCAGCCCAGCGCGAGGGGATTGGGAGACCCAGTACTTC	CASSPARGDWETQYF
TRBD2	TRBV20-1	TRBJ2-5	few	TGCAGTGCTATCGAGACTAGCGGGAGAGGGACCCAGTACTTC	CSAIETSGRGTQYF
.	TRBV3-1	TRBJ2-1	few	TGTGCCAGCAGCCAAGAGGGGACGAAAGAGCAGTTCTTC	CASSQEGTKEQFF
TRBD2	TRBV9	TRBJ2-3	.	TGTGCCAGCAGCGTATCTACATGGGGGACTAGCGGGAGTAATACGCAGTATTTT	CASSVSTWGTSGSNTQYF
TRBD1	TRBV4-1	TRBJ1-2	.	TGCGCCAGCAGCCATCGTACCGGGACAGGGGAGAACTATGGCTACACCTTC	CASSHRTGTGENYGYTF
TRBD1	TRBV29-1	TRBJ2-3	few	TGCAGCGTATATATCCGGGACAGGGGCACAGATACGCAGTATTTT	CSVYIRDRGTDTQYF
TRBD1	TRBV29-1	TRBJ1-1	.	TGCAGCGTTGTTCTAGGGGGCGGCACTGAAGCTTTCTTT	CSVVLGGGTEAFF
TRBD2	TRBV12-3/TRBV12-4	TRBJ2-3	few	TGTGCCAGCAGTTTACCGAGGACTAGCGGGAGGGGATGGAATACGCAGTATTTT	CASSLPRTSGRGWNTQYF
.	TRBV5-1	TRBJ2-6	few	TGCGCCAGCAGCCACCTAATTGAAGCCGAAACCTCTGGGGCCAACGTCCTGACTTTC	CASSHLIEAETSGANVLTF
TRBD2	TRBV20-1	TRBJ2-7	few	TGCAGTGCTAGACCAGGACTAGTCAGCTCCTACGAGCAGTACTTC	CSARPGLVSSYEQYF
TRBD2	TRBV5-1	TRBJ2-2	few	TGCGCCAGCAGCAGGACTAGCGGAACCGGGGAGCTGTTTTTT	CASSRTSGTGELFF
.	TRBV5-1	TRBJ2-4	few	TGCGCCAGCAGCCCCCCCGTTGAGGGAGCCAAAAACATTCAGTACTTC	CASSPPVEGAKNIQYF
.	TRBV15	TRBJ2-7	.	TGTGCCACCAGCAGAGGGGCCCCCTCGTGGACTGAGGTATCCGAGCAGTACTTC	CATSRGAPSWTEVSEQYF
TRBD1	TRBV11-2	TRBJ1-3	few	TGTGCCAGCAACCTTCCGGGACAGGATCGTGGAAACACCATATATTTT	CASNLPGQDRGNTIYF
TRBD2	TRBV7-9	TRBJ2-1	many	TGTGCCAGCAGCCCAAGACTAGCGACGACCTACAATGAGCAGTTCTTC	CASSPRLATTYNEQFF
.	TRBV2	TRBJ2-7	few	TGTGCCAGCAAGGGGGGAGTTTACTACGAGCAGTACTTC	CASKGGVYYEQYF
TRBD2	TRBV5-1	TRBJ2-3	few	TGCGCCAGCAGCTTCCCAGCGGGGGGGAACACAGATACGCAGTATTTT	CASSFPAGGNTDTQYF
.	TRBV10-3	TRBJ2-1	.	TGTGCCATCAGTGAGTCGAGCAAATACAATGAGCAGTTCTTC	CAISESSKYNEQFF
.	TRBV5-6	TRBJ2-2	once	TGTGCCAGCAGCCATGACCCCGTGCGGGGCACCGGGGAGCTGTTTTTT	CASSHDPVRGTGELFF
TRBD2	TRBV20-1	TRBJ2-5	many	TGCAGTGCTAGAGACGCCAAGGCAAATTGGGGAGGGAGAACCCAGTACTTC	CSARDAKANWGGRTQYF
.	TRBV3-1	TRBJ2-7	few	TGTGCCAGCAGCCCAAGCCCCCGGACTATCGAGCAGTACTTC	CASSPSPRTIEQYF
TRBD2	TRBV5-1	TRBJ2-5	few	TGCGCCAGCAGCTTGGTGTTAGCGGGGGTTGAGACCCAGTACTTC	CASSLVLAGVETQYF
.	TRBV4-2	TRBJ2-1	few	TGTGCCAGCAGCCAAGAGGGTAGGGGGTACAATGAGCAGTTCTTC	CASSQEGRGYNEQFF
TRBD1	TRBV7-9	TRBJ2-7	few	TGTGCCAGCAGCTTAGGCCCCAGATCGGGACAGGGGGGCTCCTACGAGCAGTACTTC	CASSLGPRSGQGGSYEQYF
.	TRBV6-2/TRBV6-3	TRBJ2-7	.	TGTGCCAGCAGTTATAGTGGGAGTTGGAACGAGCAGTACTTC	CASSYSGSWNEQYF
.	TRBV6-5	TRBJ2-2	.	TGTGCCAGCAGTTCCCCGCAGGGTGGCACCGGGGAGCTGTTTTTT	CASSSPQGGTGELFF
TRBD1	TRBV20-1	TRBJ1-5	.	TGCAGTGCTAGTGCTACAGGGGGCGACGGGCAGCCCCAGCATTTT	CSASATGGDGQPQHF
.	TRBV20-1	TRBJ2-7	few	TGCAGTGCTACGGACAGCGGCTACGAGCAGTACTTC	CSATDSGYEQYF
TRBD1	TRBV7-6	TRBJ1-1	.	TGTGCCAGCAGTTCCACAGGGGAGCTTTCTGAAGCTTTCTTT	CASSSTGELSEAFF
TRBD1	TRBV7-9	TRBJ2-2	.	TGTGCCAGCAGCTTAGAAGGGAACAGGGGGCCGAACACCGGGGAGCTGTTTTTT	CASSLEGNRGPNTGELFF
.	TRBV20-1	TRBJ2-1	many	TGCAGTGCTCTTGGCAGGGTCCGCAATGAGCAGTTCTTC	CSALGRVRNEQFF
.	TRBV11-1	TRBJ2-1	.	TGTGCCAGCAGCTTCGGTAGCGCCGAAAATGAGCAGTTCTTC	CASSFGSAENEQFF
.	TRBV3-1	TRBJ2-3	.	TGTGCCAGCAGCCTCGGACCAGGGCCGTTGGCGGGGACAGATACGCAGTATTTT	CASSLGPGPLAGTDTQYF
.	TRBV12-3/TRBV12-4	TRBJ2-3	.	TGTGCCAGCAGGCACCAGGCTCAGAGCACAGATACGCAGTATTTT	CASRHQAQSTDTQYF
.	TRBV6-2/TRBV6-3	TRBJ2-2	.	TGTGCCAGCAGCCGATACACCCAGAACACCGGGGAGCTGTTTTTT	CASSRYTQNTGELFF
.	TRBV5-1	TRBJ1-1	.	TGCGCCAGCAGAATGAGCACTGAAGCTTTCTTT	CASRMSTEAFF
.	TRBV20-1	TRBJ2-3	.	TGCAGTGCTGGGTCCGGGTCCAGATTGCAGTATTTT	CSAGSGSRLQYF
.	TRBV29-1	TRBJ2-1	.	TGCAGCGTTATGGACAATGAGCAGTTCTTC	CSVMDNEQFF
.	TRBV28	TRBJ1-5	few	TGTGCCAGCAGTTCCCCCGGGAGGATGGGTAGCAATCAGCCCCAGCATTTT	CASSSPGRMGSNQPQHF
.	TRBV29-1	TRBJ1-6	few	TGCAGCGTTGAGGGGGTCGGGGGCTCACCCCTCCACTTT	CSVEGVGGSPLHF
TRBD1	TRBV7-8	TRBJ1-6	few	TGTGCCAGCAGCTTAAGGGAAAAGGCGGGAACGGGACAGGGTACTAATTCACCCCTCCACTTT	CASSLREKAGTGQGTNSPLHF